These 9 T cell receptor beta chains came from one sample sequenced in a study of early T cells in non-severe SARS-CoV-2 infection. TCRdb recomputed calls from the 5' RACE reads with MiXCR, one row per CDR3 protein. The table records about 30,000 distinct CDR3 sequences, approximately 5.6% of them present only once. The sequenced sample consisted of whole blood. The receptors were gathered from an adult who was a healthcare worker with PCR-confirmed SARS-CoV-2 infection or an uninfected control (not recorded which).

This clonotype occurred many times. The rearrangement uses TRBV18 and TRBJ2-1; 9 positions agree with TRBD2. Per the germline V gene, CDR1 is KGHSH and CDR2 is LQKENI. Unmatched junction bases numbered 10, after V lost 0 bases and J lost 10 bases. The CDR3 runs to 16 residues. The CDR3 region has the DNA TGTGCCAGCTCACCACCGGTCCTAGCGGGAACTCAGGAGCAGTTCTTC. Translating it yields CASSPPVLAGTQEQFF.

This clonotype was seen many times. The J gene is TRBJ2-1, the V gene TRBV28; D is unresolved. The CDR3 has 12 residues. V was clipped by 3 bases and J by 9 bases, with 9 bases between them. The germline CDR1 and CDR2 sequences are MDHEN and SYDVKM. The CDR3 bases are TGTGCCAGCAGTTTTGTCTCTCGTGAGCAGTTCTTC. This encodes CASSFVSREQFF.

This clonotype was observed at least ten times. The chain joins TRBV20-1 to TRBJ1-2; D is possibly TRBD1 (6 bases). CDR3 size: 14 residues. Germline V lookup: CDR1 DFQATT, CDR2 SNEGSKA (reference sequence). The V end lost 1 base, the J end lost 3 bases, and 12 bases lay between the germline ends. In DNA, the CDR3 is TGCAGTGCTAGAGGACAGGTTGACTACTATGGCTACACCTTC. Its protein product is CSARGQVDYYGYTF.

This clonotype occurred a few times. The V and J genes are TRBV6-6 and TRBJ2-1, with 7 bases aligning to TRBD1. Germline CDR1 MNHNY, CDR2 SVGAGI (reference sequence). The CDR3 is made up of 13 amino acids. Germline trimming cut 5 bases from V and 6 bases from J; bases unmatched to any gene: 4. CDR3 residues: CASSRQGRNEQFF. DNA for the CDR3: TGTGCCAGCAGTCGACAGGGACGCAATGAGCAGTTCTTC.

This clonotype was seen only once. The chain uses TRBV21-1 and TRBJ2-1; TRBD2 is the table's D call, not checked against the DNA. TRBV21-1 is reported as a pseudogene. The CDR3 extends over 16 amino acids. The CDR3 reads CASSKVRGRILNEQFF. The CDR3 DNA follows: TGTGCCAGCAGCAAAGTGCGCGGGAGAATATTGAATGAGCAGTTCTTC.

This clonotype was counted ten times or more. The gene calls are TRBV6-1 and TRBJ2-5; no clear D. The germline CDR1 and CDR2 sequences are MNHNS and SASEGT. The CDR3 is 15 amino acids. V was trimmed by 8 bases and J by 1 base, leaving 17 bases between them. The CDR3 bases are TGTGCCAGCTCCCCCCCGGTGCAGTCCCAAGAGACCCAGTACTTC. Encoded protein: CASSPPVQSQETQYF.

This clonotype ranks as medium-sized. The chain combines TRBV29-1 with TRBJ2-5, with 7 bases that match TRBD2. This CDR3 is built from 13 residues. Germline V gene data show CDR1 as SQVTM and CDR2 as ANQGSEA. The ends lost 3 bases at V and 3 bases at J; junction bases unmatched: 4. DNA for the CDR3: TGCAGCGTTGAGGCGCGGGAGAAAGAGACCCAGTACTTC. Translation: CSVEAREKETQYF. Combining the CDR3 with reference TRBV29-1 and TRBJ2-5 gives the whole variable domain SAVISQKPSRDICQRGTSLTIQCQVDSQVTMMFWYRQQPGQSLTLIATANQGSEATYESGFVIDKFPISRPNLTFSTLTVSNMSPEDSSIYLCSVEAREKETQYFGPGTRLLVL.

This clonotype has just a few counts. CDR3 residues: CASSPGQGPTGELFF. The CDR3 DNA follows: TGTGCCAGCAGCCCAGGACAAGGTCCCACCGGGGAGCTGTTTTTT. This chain connects TRBV7-3 to TRBJ2-2; the D gene is possibly TRBD1 (5 bases). The CDR3 is 15 amino acids. Germline loops: CDR1 SGHTA, CDR2 FQGTGA. Trimming took 5 bases from V and 4 from J, leaving 14 bases between them.

This rearrangement joins TRBV19 to TRBJ2-3, with 10 bases matching TRBD2. J gave up 13 bases and V 4 bases, and 11 bases lay outside the gene matches. This CDR3 comprises 14 residues. The germline gives CDR1 LNHDA, CDR2 SQIVND (reference sequence). CDR3 coding DNA: TGTGCCAGTAGTACTCCTCGACTAGCGGGTGAGAAGTATTTT. Residues: CASSTPRLAGEKYF.